The present T cell receptor (beta chain) was sequenced within a study of memory CD4+ T cells and cytomegalovirus serostatus. Concerning this clone: The antigen is not known.

The sort gate was single viable CD3+CD4+CD8-CD45RO+ cells for memory CD4+ T cells. CMV serostatus came from serum IgG against pp150, pp28, p38, p52. CD4+ T cells were isolated by positive magnetic selection. The method was immunoSEQ multiplex PCR; TCRdb's version includes in-frame clones alone and lacks a portion of them. Counted here are fewer than 35,000 clones, about 80% occurring once; the ten biggest clones make up around 0.67%. Study-level points and caveats: Each of approximately 69 CMV-associated TCRbeta sequences occurred in one to five individuals.

CDR1 is MNHNY and CDR2 is SVGAGI in the germline V gene (reference sequence). V lost 7 bases to trimming and J lost 6 bases, with 11 bases between them. The CDR3 covers 12 residues. This chain uses TRBV6-6 with TRBJ2-3; possible D gene TRBD1, 5 bases. This clonotype was sampled from an adult in good health and CMV-seronegative. Material for sequencing was memory CD4+ T cells from blood. CDR3 DNA sequence: TGTGCCAGCACCAACAACAGGGATACGCAGTATTTT. Its protein is CASTNNRDTQYF.